This T cell receptor beta chain was profiled in a study of siplizumab effects on memory and regulatory T cells (dated by TCRdb to the late 2010s). With regard to the full study: The study examined how the anti-CD2 antibody siplizumab affects alloreactive T-cell subsets in allogeneic mixed lymphocyte reactions built from human PBMCs.

Sorted unstimulated T cells, along with proliferating T cells recovered from mixed lymphocyte reactions, underwent TCRbeta CDR3 sequencing. Fresh whole blood from more than 9 HLA-typed healthy donors served as the source for isolating PBMCs. To map where alloreactive clones came from, unstimulated CD4+ regulatory T cells were FACS-sorted. Note on this clone: Its target antigen remains unknown. No clone much larger than this one lies a single base away; base qualities are absent.

What the work shows at the level of the full study, not this receptor alone: Whether proliferating Tregs from siplizumab cultures were suppressive was not functionally confirmed. A naive or memory phenotype could not be assigned to roughly 75-96% of proliferating CD4+ or CD8+ clones. Because sequences below about 10^-5 frequency were poorly captured, only a minor fraction of alloreactive clones could be mapped to unstimulated subsets. The cumulative frequency of alloreactive sequences traceable to unstimulated CD4+ memory T cells was significantly reduced by siplizumab. Of the alloreactive CD4+ clones that could be mapped, the Treg-derived share averaged about 70% with siplizumab compared with under 35% in control reactions. Compared with memory T cells, unstimulated naive T cells appeared more diverse, and naive cells seemed to make a substantial contribution to the alloresponse.

To prepare the library, the immunoSEQ multiplex PCR assay was applied. About 10^5 TCR templates per sample were assayed by the deep sequencing platform. Genomic DNA extracted from sorted T cells was used for TCRbeta CDR3 sequencing. As for how the authors treated the data: The R programming language was used for clonal analysis of the TCRbeta CDR3 data. Unstimulated samples were compared with post-reaction CFSE-low samples to define alloreactive CD4+ and CD8+ clones. Regulatory or non-regulatory origin of alloreactive CD4+ clones was assigned by matching sequences to the sorted unstimulated Treg and non-Treg repertoires. TCRdb's version of the immuneACCESS table is confined to in-frame rearrangements and falls short of the full clone set. An unresolved V gene accounts for under half of the shortfall where checked; the remainder is of unknown origin. That table furnishes V, J and clone size, whereas the DNA furnished D and trimming. This sample has about 99,000 clones in its table, and over 85% of those were observed once. The ten largest clonotypes hold about 0.62% of the sample.

The CDR3 covers 15 residues, taking in both the cysteine and the phenylalanine. The CDR3 DNA has 45 bases and is translated from base 1. Compared with germline, V lacks 4 bases and J lacks 7 bases; bases without a gene match: 9. The CDR1 and CDR2 encoded by the germline V gene (reference sequence) are SGHNT and YYREEE. This TCR came from a human donor in good health. The sequence is built from TRBV5-4 and TRBJ2-1; 9 central bases correspond to TRBD2. The sequencing input was Tregs sorted from blood. The CDR3 corresponds to CASSPTSGLRNEQFF. Here is the DNA: TGTGCCAGCAGCCCGACTAGCGGTTTGAGGAATGAGCAGTTCTTC.